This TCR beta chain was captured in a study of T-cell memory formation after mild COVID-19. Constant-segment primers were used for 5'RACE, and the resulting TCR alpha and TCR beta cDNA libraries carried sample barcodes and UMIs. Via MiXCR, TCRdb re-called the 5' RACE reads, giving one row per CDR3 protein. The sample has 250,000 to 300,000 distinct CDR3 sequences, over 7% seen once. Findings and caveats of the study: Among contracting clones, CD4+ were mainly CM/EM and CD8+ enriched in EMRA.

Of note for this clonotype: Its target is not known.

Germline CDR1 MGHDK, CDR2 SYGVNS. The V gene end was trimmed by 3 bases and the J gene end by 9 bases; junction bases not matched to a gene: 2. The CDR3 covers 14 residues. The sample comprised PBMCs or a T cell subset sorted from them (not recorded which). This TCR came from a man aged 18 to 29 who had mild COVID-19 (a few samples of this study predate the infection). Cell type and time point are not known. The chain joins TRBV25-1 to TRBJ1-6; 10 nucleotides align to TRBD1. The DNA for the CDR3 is TGTGCCAGCAGTGAGACAGGGGGCGGTTCACCCCTCCACTTT. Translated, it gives CASSETGGGSPLHF.